This T cell receptor beta chain was observed in a study of radiotherapy plus CTLA-4 blockade in lung cancer. Per germline, CDR1 LNHDA and CDR2 SQIVND (reference sequence). Trimming took off 0 bases at V and 5 bases at J, with 11 bases between the two ends. CDR3 size: 15 residues. Patients in the study, people with chemo-refractory metastatic non-small-cell lung cancer, received focal radiation plus ipilimumab CTLA-4 blockade. The protocol was immunoSEQ multiplex PCR, while the TCRdb copy is restricted to in-frame clones and leaves out a portion. Seen here are about 24,000 clones, about 71% observed once, and the top ten hold approximately 3.3%.

The source material was peripheral blood, sampled from a patient treated with radiotherapy plus ipilimumab. The rearrangement links TRBV19 to TRBJ2-1; no firm D call. The receptor was isolated from a human donor with non-small cell lung cancer whose response to radiotherapy plus ipilimumab could not be evaluated. The CDR3 DNA is TGTGCCAGTAGTATAGATCCTAGTATAGACAATGAGCAGTTCTTC. This encodes CASSIDPSIDNEQFF.